The 25 T cell receptor beta chains below were found in one sample sequenced in a study of glioma-infiltrating T cells. TCR alpha and beta CDR3 regions were amplified from RNA using iRepertoire nested multiplex PCR. TCRdb reprocessed the multiplex PCR reads via MiXCR and lists one record per CDR3 protein. This sample has about 410,000 distinct CDR3 sequences; approximately 42% occur once, and the top ten carry about 12%. Input material: glioma tissue, nonneoplastic brain tissue, or PBMCs (not recorded which). The receptors come from a human donor with low-grade glioma or glioblastoma, undergoing nonglioma brain surgery, or in good health (not recorded which).

A single count supports this clonotype. Its ends do not fully match the called genes, so a read error is possible. The chain has TRBV6-5 and TRBJ1-2, with 8 bases identical to TRBD1. The germline V gene encodes CDR1 MNHEY and CDR2 SVGAGI. The CDR3 is made up of 13 amino acids. CDR3 amino acids: CASTDRGGYGYAF. The CDR3 DNA sequence: TGTGCCAGCACCGACAGGGGCGGCTATGGCTACGCCTTC.

The chain uses TRBV28 and TRBJ2-1, with 12 bases aligning to TRBD2. Germline V gives CDR1 MDHEN, CDR2 SYDVKM. The length of the CDR3 is 15 residues. V lost 6 bases and J lost 7; bases outside the gene matches: 7. This chain's CDR3 is CASRLTSGSWNEQFF. The CDR3 DNA follows: TGTGCCAGCAGACTGACTAGCGGGAGTTGGAATGAGCAGTTCTTC.

This chain connects TRBV5-1 to TRBJ2-7, with unresolved D. Between the trimmed V and J ends, which lost 5 bases and 1 base, there was a span of 13 bases. Per germline, CDR1 SGHRS and CDR2 YFSETQ. CDR3 size: 14 residues. CDR3 nucleotides: TGCGCCAGCAGTATCCGTGGGCTTTCCTACGAGCAGTACTTC. This translates into CASSIRGLSYEQYF.

On this clonotype: A read error may be the cause here, since a much bigger clone is one base away. V gene TRBV27 combines with J gene TRBJ2-1; 7 bases line up with TRBD1. The CDR3 runs to 13 residues. The V and J ends lost 6 bases and 10 bases, in that order; junction bases with no gene match: 9. CDR1 and CDR2 from the germline V gene are MNHEY and SMNVEV (reference sequence). The CDR3 loop is CASRRTGPYEQFF. CDR3 DNA sequence: TGTGCCAGCAGGCGGACAGGACCCTACGAGCAGTTCTTC.

This clonotype was detected a few times. The chain combines TRBV20-1 with TRBJ2-7; D possibly corresponds to TRBD1 (6 bases). V was trimmed by 3 bases and J by 7 bases, leaving 22 bases between them. The CDR3 consists of 15 residues. Germline lookup yields CDR1 DFQATT and CDR2 SNEGSKA (reference sequence). Here the CDR3 DNA reads TGCAGTGCTAGGAAACCTACAGGGATACTTGGTGAGCAGTACTTC. It codes for CSARKPTGILGEQYF.

This clonotype was recorded many times. The chain links TRBV6-5 to TRBJ2-5, with D tentatively TRBD1 or TRBD2 (5 bases each). CDR1 is MNHEY and CDR2 is SVGAGI in the germline V gene. The CDR3 totals 16 residues. V gave up 2 bases and J gave up 0 bases, with 13 bases separating them. Written as DNA, the CDR3 is TGTGCCAGCAGTTACCGGGCAGGGAGTTACCAAGAGACCCAGTACTTC. Translating it yields CASSYRAGSYQETQYF.

Only a few counts were recorded for this clonotype. This chain links TRBV7-9 with TRBJ2-5, with D perhaps TRBD1 or TRBD2 (5 bases each). Germline CDR1 SEHNR, CDR2 FQNEAQ (reference sequence). This CDR3 is built from 17 residues. V was pared by 4 bases and J by 1 base, with 19 bases between. The CDR3 spells CASSSSLAGASQETQYF. As DNA, the CDR3 is TGTGCCAGCAGCTCCTCCCTCGCCGGGGCCAGCCAAGAGACCCAGTACTTC.

In this sample, this clonotype turned up once. A much bigger clone sits one base away, suggesting this may be a read error. V and J are TRBV6-5 and TRBJ2-7, with TRBD2 matching 9 bases. Germline CDR1 MNHEY, CDR2 SVGAGI. The CDR3 runs 14 residues. V trimming: 4 bases; J trimming: 2 bases; junction bases outside the gene matches: 3. Written as DNA, the CDR3 is TGTGCCAGCAGTTTCCCTAGCGGGACCTACGAGCAGTACTTC. As protein: CASSFPSGTYEQYF.

This clonotype was picked up a small number of times. The genes are TRBV6-4 and TRBJ2-1, with D perhaps matching TRBD2 (5 bases). Trimming stripped 6 bases from V and 5 bases from J, with 14 bases between. The CDR3 spans 14 residues. Germline values: CDR1 MRHNA, CDR2 SNTAGT. CDR3: CASREEGTNNEQFF. CDR3 bases: TGTGCCAGCAGGGAGGAAGGAACCAACAATGAGCAGTTCTTC.

Of note for this clonotype: A much larger clone differs by one base, so this may be a read error. This sequence joins TRBV15 and TRBJ2-7, with D uncertain. V was shortened by 4 bases and J by 4 bases, with 11 bases between the two germline ends. The CDR3 has 13 amino acids. Germline-derived CDR1 and CDR2 are LNHNV and YYDKDF (reference sequence). CDR3 residues: CATSKDRPYEQYF. The CDR3 DNA follows: TGTGCCACCAGCAAAGATAGGCCGTACGAGCAGTACTTC.

This clonotype occurred a few times. V usage is TRBV20-1 and J usage is TRBJ2-1, with D perhaps TRBD1 (6 bases). Germline CDR1 and CDR2: DFQATT and SNEGSKA (reference sequence). The CDR3 is 13 residues long. Trimming took off 5 bases at V and 2 bases at J, with 10 bases between the two ends. The CDR3 is CSAGEGAYNEQFF. CDR3 sequence (DNA): TGCAGTGCTGGCGAGGGGGCCTACAATGAGCAGTTCTTC.

The V gene is TRBV11-3, the J gene TRBJ2-7; D gene uncertain. Deletions cut 4 bases from V and 6 bases from J, with 13 bases between. The germline CDR1 and CDR2 sequences are SGHNT and YENEEA. The CDR3 spans 13 residues. Written as DNA, the CDR3 is TGTGCCAGCAGCTCGGGCGTGGGATTCGAGCAGTACTTC. This gives the protein CASSSGVGFEQYF. The variable domain in full, with the rest retrieved from reference TRBV11-3 and TRBJ2-7, is EAGVVQSPRYKIIEKKQPVAFWCNPISGHNTLYWYLQNLGQGPELLIRYENEEAVDDSQLPKDRFSAERLKGVDSTLKIQPAELGDSAVYLCASSSGVGFEQYFGPGTRLTVT.

This chain connects TRBV12-3 or TRBV12-4 to TRBJ2-1; TRBD2 aligns across 12 bases. The V segment lost 4 bases and the J segment 7 bases; nucleotides outside the gene matches: 5. The CDR3 covers 15 residues. The CDR3 DNA follows: TGTGCCAGCAGTTACGAAACTAGCGGGAGGAATGAGCAGTTCTTC. Protein: CASSYETSGRNEQFF.

This clonotype was counted many times. The J gene is TRBJ2-3, the V gene TRBV6-2 or TRBV6-3; D is unresolved. The CDR3 consists of 14 residues. Per germline, CDR1 MNHEY and CDR2 SVGEGT. Trimming left V 10 bases short and J 0 bases short, with 14 bases between. The CDR3 reads CAIQSADSTDTQYF. The CDR3, as DNA: TGTGCCATACAGTCGGCGGATAGCACAGATACGCAGTATTTT.

The chain recombines TRBV7-9 with TRBJ2-6; no reliable D call. V lost 6 bases to trimming and J lost 0 bases, with 9 bases between them. Per the germline V gene, CDR1 is SEHNR and CDR2 is FQNEAQ (reference sequence). The CDR3 contains 15 residues. CDR3 nucleotides: TGTGCCAGCAGAGAAGGAATCTCTGGGGCCAACGTCCTGACTTTC. Its translation is CASREGISGANVLTF.

Note on this clonotype: Given a much more abundant clone one base away, this may be a read error. The chain combines TRBV27 with TRBJ2-3; TRBD2 is a possible D gene (5 bases). This CDR3 contains 17 residues. Trimming left V 5 bases short and J 2 bases short, with 20 bases between. Germline V gene data show CDR1 as MNHEY and CDR2 as SMNVEV (reference sequence). The CDR3 DNA reads as TGTGCCAGCAGTCTCATCGGCGGGCGCACGCTCACAGATACGCAGTATTTT. Translating it yields CASSLIGGRTLTDTQYF.

The chain joins TRBV28 to TRBJ1-1; maybe TRBD1 (5 bases). The CDR3 extends over 15 amino acids. The V gene lost 10 bases and the J gene lost 10 bases, with 28 bases spanning the gap. The germline V gene encodes CDR1 MDHEN and CDR2 SYDVKM. This CDR3 is CATLLRGGGPARAFF. CDR3 coding DNA: TGTGCCACCCTATTAAGGGGTGGAGGGCCGGCGAGAGCTTTCTTT. The whole variable domain, filled in from reference TRBV28 and TRBJ1-1, reads DVKVTQSSRYLVKRTGEKVFLECVQDMDHENMFWYRQDPGLGLRLIYFSYDVKMKEKGDIPEGYSVSREKKERFSLILESASTNQTSMYLCATLLRGGGPARAFFGQGTRLTVV.

This clonotype was seen repeatedly, ten times or more. The chain combines TRBV7-2 with TRBJ2-7; 10 bases match TRBD2. Germline CDR1 SGHTA, CDR2 FQGNSA. The CDR3 loop spans 15 amino acids. V shed 4 bases and J 2 bases; nucleotides not matched to a gene: 5. The CDR3 DNA reads as TGTGCCAGCAGCTCCGTCAGCGGGGGGGCCTACGAGCAGTACTTC. Translation gives CASSSVSGGAYEQYF.

Ten or more counts support this clonotype. The V and J genes are TRBV6-5 and TRBJ2-5, with D perhaps given as TRBD1 or TRBD2 (7 bases each). V lost 0 bases and J 4 bases, leaving 9 bases between the germline ends. Germline V CDR1 and CDR2: MNHEY, SVGAGI. The CDR3 is made up of 14 amino acids. CDR3 amino acids: CASSYSRGGETQYF. DNA for the CDR3: TGTGCCAGCAGTTACTCCAGGGGGGGAGAGACCCAGTACTTC.

The rearrangement uses TRBV28 and TRBJ1-1, with D possibly TRBD1 on 6 matching bases. Germline V gene sequence: CDR1 MDHEN, CDR2 SYDVKM. CDR3 length equals 15 residues. Deletions cut 5 bases from V and 8 bases from J, with 21 bases between. The CDR3 region has the DNA TGTGCCAGCAGTGATCCCCCCAGGGGCCCCCCGGAAGCTTTCTTT. Residues: CASSDPPRGPPEAFF.

This clonotype was observed once. Possible read error: a much larger clone is one base away. The gene calls are TRBV4-2 and TRBJ1-1; perhaps TRBD1 as D (6 bases). CDR1 and CDR2 (germline): LGHNA, YNFKEQ. There are 14 residues in the CDR3. CDR3 in DNA: TGTGACAGCAGCCACCGAGGGGGGACCACTGAAGCTTTCTTT. Translating gives CDSSHRGGTTEAFF.

This clonotype was seen only a few times. The J gene is TRBJ1-1, the V gene TRBV4-1; D is unclear. Germline V gene lookup returns CDR1 MGHRA and CDR2 YSYEKL. Trimming removed 1 base at V and 1 base at J, with 4 bases between. The CDR3 is 13 residues long. The CDR3 coding sequence is TGCGCCAGCAGCCAAGTCGAGAACACTGAAGCTTTCTTT. It translates to CASSQVENTEAFF.

This clonotype has only a few counts. At one boundary the junction diverges from the germline segment, which might be a read error. The chain employs TRBV6-6 and TRBJ2-7; TRBD2 aligns across 7 bases. This CDR3 spans 13 amino acids. CDR1 is MNHNY and CDR2 is SVGAGI in the germline V gene (reference sequence). The CDR3, as DNA: TGTGCCAGCAGTTACTCCTCCGCGGGAGATAGGAACTTC. This codes for CASSYSSAGDRNF.

In this sample, this clonotype turned up many times. This sequence joins TRBV28 and TRBJ2-7; 8 nucleotides agree with TRBD1. The CDR3 is made up of 14 amino acids. In germline, CDR1 is MDHEN, CDR2 SYDVKM. V gave up 8 bases and J gave up 1 base; unmatched junction bases: 7. The CDR3 spells CASGTGATSYEQYF. The CDR3 DNA reads as TGTGCCAGCGGGACAGGCGCCACTTCCTACGAGCAGTACTTC.

A remark on this clonotype: The CDR3 carries no conserved terminal phenylalanine or tryptophan, so it likely arises from a read error. This rearrangement joins TRBV11-2 to TRBJ2-5, with 13 bases aligning to TRBD2. Germline values: CDR1 SGHAT, CDR2 FQNNGV. With 5 bases clipped from V and 5 bases from J, the junction kept 8 bases outside the gene matches. The CDR3 has 16 amino acids. The CDR3 sequence: CASSPSGLAGIETQYL. The CDR3 nucleotides read TGTGCCAGCAGCCCATCGGGACTAGCGGGAATTGAGACCCAGTACCTC.